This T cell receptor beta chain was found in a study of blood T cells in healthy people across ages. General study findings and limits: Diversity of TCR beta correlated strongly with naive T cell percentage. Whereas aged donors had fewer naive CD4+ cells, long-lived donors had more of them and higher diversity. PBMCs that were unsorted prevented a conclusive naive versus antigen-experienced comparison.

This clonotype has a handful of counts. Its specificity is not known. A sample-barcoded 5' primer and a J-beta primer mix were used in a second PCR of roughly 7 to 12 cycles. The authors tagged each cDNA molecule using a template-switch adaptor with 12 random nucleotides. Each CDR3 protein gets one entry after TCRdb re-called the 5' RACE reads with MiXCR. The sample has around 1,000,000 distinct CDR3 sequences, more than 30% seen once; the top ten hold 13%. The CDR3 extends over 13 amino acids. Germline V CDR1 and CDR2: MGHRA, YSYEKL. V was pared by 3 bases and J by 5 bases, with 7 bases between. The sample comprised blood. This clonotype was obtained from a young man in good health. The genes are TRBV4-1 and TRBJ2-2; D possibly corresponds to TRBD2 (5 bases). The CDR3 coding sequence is TGCGCCAGCAGCCATAAGCGGACCGGGGAGCTGTTTTTT. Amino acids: CASSHKRTGELFF.